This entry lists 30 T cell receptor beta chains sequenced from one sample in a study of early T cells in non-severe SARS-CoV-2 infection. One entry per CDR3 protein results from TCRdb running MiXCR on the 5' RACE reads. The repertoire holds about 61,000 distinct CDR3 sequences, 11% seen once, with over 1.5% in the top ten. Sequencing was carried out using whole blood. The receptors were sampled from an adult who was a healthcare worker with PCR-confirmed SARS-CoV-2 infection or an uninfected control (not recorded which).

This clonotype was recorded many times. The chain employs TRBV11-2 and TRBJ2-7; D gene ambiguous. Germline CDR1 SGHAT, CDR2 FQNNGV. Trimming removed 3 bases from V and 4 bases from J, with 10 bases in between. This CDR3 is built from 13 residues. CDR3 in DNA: TGTGCCAGCAGCTTGAACTTCCTTTACGAGCAGTACTTC. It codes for CASSLNFLYEQYF. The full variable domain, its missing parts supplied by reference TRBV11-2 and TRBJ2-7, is EAGVAQSPRYKIIEKRQSVAFWCNPISGHATLYWYQQILGQGPKLLIQFQNNGVVDDSQLPKDRFSAERLKGVDSTLKIQPAKLEDSAVYLCASSLNFLYEQYFGPGTRLTVT.

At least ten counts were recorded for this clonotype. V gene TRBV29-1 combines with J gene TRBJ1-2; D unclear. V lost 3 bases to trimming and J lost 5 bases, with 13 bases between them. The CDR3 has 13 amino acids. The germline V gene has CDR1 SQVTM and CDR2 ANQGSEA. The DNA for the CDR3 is TGCAGCGTTGATAATGCACCCTCGTATGGCTACACCTTC. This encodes CSVDNAPSYGYTF.

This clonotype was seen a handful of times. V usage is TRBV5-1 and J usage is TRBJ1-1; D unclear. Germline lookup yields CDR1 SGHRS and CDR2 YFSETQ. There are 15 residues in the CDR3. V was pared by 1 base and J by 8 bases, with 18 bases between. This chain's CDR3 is CASSLQLLPTEEAFF. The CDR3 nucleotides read TGCGCCAGCAGCTTGCAGCTCTTGCCTACTGAAGAAGCTTTCTTT.

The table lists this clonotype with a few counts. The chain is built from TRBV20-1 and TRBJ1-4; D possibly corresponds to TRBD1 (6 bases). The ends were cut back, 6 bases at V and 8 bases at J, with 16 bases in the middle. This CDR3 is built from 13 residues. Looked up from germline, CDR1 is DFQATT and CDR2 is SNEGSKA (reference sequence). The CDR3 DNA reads TGCAGTGCGGAAGGGGGAGTTCGCGAAAAACTGTTTTTT. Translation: CSAEGGVREKLFF.

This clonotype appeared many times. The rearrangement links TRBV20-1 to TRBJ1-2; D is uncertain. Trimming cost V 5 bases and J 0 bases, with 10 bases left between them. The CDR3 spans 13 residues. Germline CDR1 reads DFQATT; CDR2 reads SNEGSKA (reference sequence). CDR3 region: CSALSTPNYGYTF. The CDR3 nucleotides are TGCAGTGCTCTCAGCACCCCTAACTATGGCTACACCTTC.

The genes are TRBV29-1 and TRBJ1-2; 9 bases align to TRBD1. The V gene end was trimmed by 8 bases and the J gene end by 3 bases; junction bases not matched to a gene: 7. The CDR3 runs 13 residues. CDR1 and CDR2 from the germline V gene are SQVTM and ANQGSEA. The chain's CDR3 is CSSRDRVDYGYTF. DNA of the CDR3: TGCAGCTCCCGGGACAGGGTCGACTATGGCTACACCTTC. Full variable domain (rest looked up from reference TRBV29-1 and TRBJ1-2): SAVISQKPSRDICQRGTSLTIQCQVDSQVTMMFWYRQQPGQSLTLIATANQGSEATYESGFVIDKFPISRPNLTFSTLTVSNMSPEDSSIYLCSSRDRVDYGYTFGSGTRLTVV.

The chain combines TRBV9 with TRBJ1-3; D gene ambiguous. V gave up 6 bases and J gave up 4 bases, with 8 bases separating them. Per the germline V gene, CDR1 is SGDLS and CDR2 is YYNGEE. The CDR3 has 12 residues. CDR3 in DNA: TGTGCCAGCACAACCGGGGGAAACACCATATATTTT. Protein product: CASTTGGNTIYF.

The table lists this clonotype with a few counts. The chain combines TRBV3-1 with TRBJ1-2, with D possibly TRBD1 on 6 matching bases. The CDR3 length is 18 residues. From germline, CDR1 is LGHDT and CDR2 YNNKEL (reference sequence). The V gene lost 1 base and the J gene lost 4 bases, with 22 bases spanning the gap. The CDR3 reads CASSQVVGKRGLFYGYTF. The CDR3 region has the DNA TGTGCCAGCAGCCAAGTGGTTGGGAAACGGGGGCTCTTCTATGGCTACACCTTC.

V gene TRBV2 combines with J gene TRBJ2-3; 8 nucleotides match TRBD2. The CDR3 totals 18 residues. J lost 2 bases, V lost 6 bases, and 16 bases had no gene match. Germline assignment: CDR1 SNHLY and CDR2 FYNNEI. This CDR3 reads CASRSGGRFPRTTDTQYF. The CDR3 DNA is TGTGCCAGCAGGAGCGGGGGCCGTTTCCCCCGAACCACAGATACGCAGTATTTT. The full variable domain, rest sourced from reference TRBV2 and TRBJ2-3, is EPEVTQTPSHQVTQMGQEVILRCVPISNHLYFYWYRQILGQKVEFLVSFYNNEISEKSEIFDDQFSVERPDGSNFTLKIRSTKLEDSAMYFCASRSGGRFPRTTDTQYFGPGTRLTVL.

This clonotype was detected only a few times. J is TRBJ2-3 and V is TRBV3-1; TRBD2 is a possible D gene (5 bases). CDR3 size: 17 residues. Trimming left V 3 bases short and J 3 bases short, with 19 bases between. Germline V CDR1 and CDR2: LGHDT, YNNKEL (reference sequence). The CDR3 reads CASSQLFSEFRTDTQYF. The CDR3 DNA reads TGTGCCAGCAGCCAGTTATTTAGCGAGTTCCGAACAGATACGCAGTATTTT.

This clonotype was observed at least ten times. The CDR3 coding sequence is TGTGCCTGGACCCGAAACGAGGGGGCGCGGGGCTACACCTTC. Translation: CAWTRNEGARGYTF. The J gene is TRBJ1-2, the V gene TRBV30; 7 bases align to TRBD1. The CDR3 sequence is 14 residues long. Germline CDR1 is GTSNPN and CDR2 is SVGIG (reference sequence). V trimming: 4 bases; J trimming: 8 bases; junction bases outside the gene matches: 13.

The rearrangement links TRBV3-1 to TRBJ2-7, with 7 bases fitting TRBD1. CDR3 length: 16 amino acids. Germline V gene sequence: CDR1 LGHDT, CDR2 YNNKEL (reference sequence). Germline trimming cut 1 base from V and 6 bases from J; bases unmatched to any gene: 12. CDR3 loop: CASSQASGGTPVEQYF. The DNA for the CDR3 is TGTGCCAGCAGCCAAGCCTCAGGGGGAACTCCGGTCGAGCAGTACTTC.

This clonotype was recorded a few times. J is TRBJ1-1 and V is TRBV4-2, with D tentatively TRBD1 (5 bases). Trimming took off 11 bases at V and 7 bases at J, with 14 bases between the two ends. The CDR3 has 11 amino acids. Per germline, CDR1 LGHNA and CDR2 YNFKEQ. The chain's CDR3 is CAAGTLLEAFF. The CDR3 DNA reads TGTGCCGCTGGGACCCTCCTTGAAGCTTTCTTT.

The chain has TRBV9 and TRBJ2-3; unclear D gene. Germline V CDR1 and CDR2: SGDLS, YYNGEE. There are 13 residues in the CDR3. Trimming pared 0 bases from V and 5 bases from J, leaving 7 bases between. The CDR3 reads CASSVAFRDTQYF. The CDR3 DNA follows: TGTGCCAGCAGCGTAGCGTTCAGAGATACGCAGTATTTT.

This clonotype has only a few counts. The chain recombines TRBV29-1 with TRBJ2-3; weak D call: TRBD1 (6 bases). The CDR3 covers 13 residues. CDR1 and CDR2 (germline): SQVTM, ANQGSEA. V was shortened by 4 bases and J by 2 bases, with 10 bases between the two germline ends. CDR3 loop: CSVVQGFTDTQYF. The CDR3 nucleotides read TGCAGCGTTGTACAGGGCTTCACAGATACGCAGTATTTT.

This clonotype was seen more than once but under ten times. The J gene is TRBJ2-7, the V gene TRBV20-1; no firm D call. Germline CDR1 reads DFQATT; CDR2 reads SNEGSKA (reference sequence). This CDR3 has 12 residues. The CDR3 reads CATRALAAEQYF. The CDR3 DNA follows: TGCGCCACCCGGGCCTTGGCTGCTGAGCAGTACTTC.

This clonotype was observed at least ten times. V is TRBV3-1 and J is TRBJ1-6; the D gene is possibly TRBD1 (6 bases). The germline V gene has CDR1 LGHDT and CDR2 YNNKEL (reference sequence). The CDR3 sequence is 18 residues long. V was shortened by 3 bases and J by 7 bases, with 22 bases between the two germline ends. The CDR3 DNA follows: TGTGCCAGCAGCCAGATCGGGGGCGATGGGCGGAAAAATTCACCCCTCCACTTT. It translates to CASSQIGGDGRKNSPLHF.

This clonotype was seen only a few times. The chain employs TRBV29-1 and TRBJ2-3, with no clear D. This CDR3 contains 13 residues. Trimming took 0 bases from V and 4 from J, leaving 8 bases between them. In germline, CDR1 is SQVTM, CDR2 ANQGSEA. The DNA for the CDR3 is TGCAGCGTTGAAGATCACGCGGCAGATACGCAGTATTTT. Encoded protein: CSVEDHAADTQYF.

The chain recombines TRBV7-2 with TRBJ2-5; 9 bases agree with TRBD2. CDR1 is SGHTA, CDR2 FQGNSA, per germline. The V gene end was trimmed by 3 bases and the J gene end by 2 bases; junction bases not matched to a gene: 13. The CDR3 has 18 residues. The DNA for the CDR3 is TGTGCCAGCAGCTTGTCCTCCTCTGGCGGGGGGGCTCAAGAGACCCAGTACTTC. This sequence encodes CASSLSSSGGGAQETQYF. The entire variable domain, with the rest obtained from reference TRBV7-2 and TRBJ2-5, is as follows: GAGVSQSPSNKVTEKGKDVELRCDPISGHTALYWYRQSLGQGLEFLIYFQGNSAPDKSGLPSDRFSAERTGGSVSTLTIQRTQQEDSAVYLCASSLSSSGGGAQETQYFGPGTRLLVL.

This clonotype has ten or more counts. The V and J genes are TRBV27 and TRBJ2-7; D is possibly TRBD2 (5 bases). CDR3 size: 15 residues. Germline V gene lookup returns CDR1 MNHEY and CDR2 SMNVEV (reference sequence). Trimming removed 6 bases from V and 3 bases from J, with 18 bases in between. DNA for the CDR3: TGTGCCAGCAGCCCGAGAGGGTGGGATCTCTACGAGCAGTACTTC. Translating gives CASSPRGWDLYEQYF.

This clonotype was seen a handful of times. This CDR3 is CSAVSSGGYNEQFF. DNA for the CDR3: TGCAGTGCGGTCAGTAGCGGGGGATACAATGAGCAGTTCTTC. The chain recombines TRBV20-1 with TRBJ2-1; 9 positions match TRBD2. J gave up 4 bases and V 6 bases, and 7 bases lay outside the gene matches. The V gene's germline CDR1 is DFQATT and CDR2 SNEGSKA (reference sequence). The CDR3 extends over 14 amino acids.

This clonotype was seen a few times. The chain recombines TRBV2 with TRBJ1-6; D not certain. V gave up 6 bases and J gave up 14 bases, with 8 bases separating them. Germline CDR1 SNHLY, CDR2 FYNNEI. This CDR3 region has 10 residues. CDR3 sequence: CASRVLALHF. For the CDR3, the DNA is TGTGCCAGCAGAGTTTTGGCCCTCCACTTT.

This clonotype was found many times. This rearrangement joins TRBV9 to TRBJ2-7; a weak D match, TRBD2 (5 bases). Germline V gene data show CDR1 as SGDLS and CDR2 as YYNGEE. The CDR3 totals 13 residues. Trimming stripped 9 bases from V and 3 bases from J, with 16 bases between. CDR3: CATYSGLLYEQYF. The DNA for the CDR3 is TGTGCCACCTACAGCGGCCTCCTCTACGAGCAGTACTTC.

In DNA, the CDR3 is TGTGCCACCAGCCCCCCTGGGCAGACTAGTTACAATGAGCAGTTCTTC. Protein: CATSPPGQTSYNEQFF. This rearrangement joins TRBV15 to TRBJ2-1; tentatively, D is TRBD2 (6 bases). The CDR3 spans 16 residues. Deletions cut 5 bases from V and 4 bases from J, with 18 bases between. Germline CDR1 LNHNV, CDR2 YYDKDF (reference sequence).

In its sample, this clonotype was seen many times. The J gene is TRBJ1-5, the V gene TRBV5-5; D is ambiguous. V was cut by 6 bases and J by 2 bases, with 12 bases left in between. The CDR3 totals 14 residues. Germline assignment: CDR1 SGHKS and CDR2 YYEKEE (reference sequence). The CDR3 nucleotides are TGTGCCAGCAAGTTGGCGGTGGGCAATCAGCCCCAGCATTTT. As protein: CASKLAVGNQPQHF.

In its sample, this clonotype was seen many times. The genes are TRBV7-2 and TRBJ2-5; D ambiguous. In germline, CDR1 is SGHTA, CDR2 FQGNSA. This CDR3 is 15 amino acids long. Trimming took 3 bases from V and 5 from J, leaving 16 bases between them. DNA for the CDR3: TGTGCCAGCAGCTTGGGGTTTCGGGTCGAGGAGACCCAGTACTTC. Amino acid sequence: CASSLGFRVEETQYF.

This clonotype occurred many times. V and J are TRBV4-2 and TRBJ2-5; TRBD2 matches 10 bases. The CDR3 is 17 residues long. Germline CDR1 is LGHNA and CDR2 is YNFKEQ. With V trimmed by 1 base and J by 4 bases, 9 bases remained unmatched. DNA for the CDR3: TGTGCCAGCAGCCAAGCGGCGGCTAGCGGGGGCGCAGAGACCCAGTACTTC. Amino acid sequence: CASSQAAASGGAETQYF.

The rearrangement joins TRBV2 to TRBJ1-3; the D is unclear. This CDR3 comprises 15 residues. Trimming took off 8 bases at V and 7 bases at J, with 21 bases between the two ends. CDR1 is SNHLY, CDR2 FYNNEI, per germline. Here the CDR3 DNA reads TGTGCCAGCCAAGCCGTGCGGGGATCCTGGAACACCATATATTTT. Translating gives CASQAVRGSWNTIYF.

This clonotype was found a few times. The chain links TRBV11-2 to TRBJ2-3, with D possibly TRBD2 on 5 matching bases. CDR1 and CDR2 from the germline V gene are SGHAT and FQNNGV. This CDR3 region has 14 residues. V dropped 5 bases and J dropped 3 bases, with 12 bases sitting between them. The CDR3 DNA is TGTGCCAGCAGCCCGGGATGGAGTACAGATACGCAGTATTTT. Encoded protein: CASSPGWSTDTQYF.

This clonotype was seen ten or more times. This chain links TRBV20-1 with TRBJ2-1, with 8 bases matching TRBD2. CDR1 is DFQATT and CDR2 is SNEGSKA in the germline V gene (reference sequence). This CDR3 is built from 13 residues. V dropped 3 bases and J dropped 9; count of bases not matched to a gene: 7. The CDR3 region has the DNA TGCAGTGCTAGTCGTCCCGGGAGGGGTGAGCAGTTCTTC. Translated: CSASRPGRGEQFF.